One T cell receptor beta chain is described in this entry. What it binds is unknown. The method was immunoSEQ multiplex PCR; TCRdb's version includes in-frame clones alone and lacks a portion of them. The top ten clones hold about 3.6% of a sample with some 43,000 clones, roughly 80% of them seen once. The sample belongs to a study of radiotherapy plus CTLA-4 blockade in lung cancer. Notes on the study in general: Tumor-origin TCR clones grew in blood after radiotherapy plus ipilimumab.

Focal radiation with ipilimumab CTLA-4 blockade was given to patients with chemo-refractory metastatic non-small-cell lung cancer. Sequences were derived from peripheral blood, sampled from a patient treated with radiotherapy plus ipilimumab. The origin of this receptor is a human donor with non-small cell lung cancer who had stable disease on radiotherapy plus ipilimumab.

DNA of the CDR3: TGTGCCAGCAGCCCGGATGAGGGGGCTAAGTACGAGCAGTACTTC. Translating gives CASSPDEGAKYEQYF. The chain combines TRBV5-8 with TRBJ2-5, with TRBD1 matching over 7 bases. Judging by the DNA end, TRBJ2-7 fits better; the J call may be wrong. Germline V gives CDR1 SGHTS, CDR2 YDEGEE. There are 15 residues in the CDR3.